The TCR beta chain described here comes from a study of blood T cell repertoires in COVID-19. Study-level background: Acute and convalescent COVID-19 specimens originated in the United States, Italy and Spain. PBMCs, B-cell-depleted T cells, or T cells provided the cDNA or gDNA that made up the material.

The CDR3 runs 14 residues. V was clipped by 8 bases and J by 3 bases; unmatched bases: 6. Germline CDR1 reads MNHEY; CDR2 reads SMNVEV (reference sequence). Produced via immunoSEQ multiplex PCR; TCRdb's table is partial and in-frame only. The table includes about 210,000 clones, 81% detected once. Sequencing was done on a sample of PBMCs or T cells enriched from blood (not recorded which). The receptor's source is a woman aged 45-59 years with acute COVID-19. This rearrangement joins TRBV27 to TRBJ1-2, with 10 bases that match TRBD1. CDR3 loop: CASHRTGGDYGYTF. The CDR3 DNA follows: TGTGCCAGCCATCGGACAGGGGGGGACTATGGCTACACCTTC.